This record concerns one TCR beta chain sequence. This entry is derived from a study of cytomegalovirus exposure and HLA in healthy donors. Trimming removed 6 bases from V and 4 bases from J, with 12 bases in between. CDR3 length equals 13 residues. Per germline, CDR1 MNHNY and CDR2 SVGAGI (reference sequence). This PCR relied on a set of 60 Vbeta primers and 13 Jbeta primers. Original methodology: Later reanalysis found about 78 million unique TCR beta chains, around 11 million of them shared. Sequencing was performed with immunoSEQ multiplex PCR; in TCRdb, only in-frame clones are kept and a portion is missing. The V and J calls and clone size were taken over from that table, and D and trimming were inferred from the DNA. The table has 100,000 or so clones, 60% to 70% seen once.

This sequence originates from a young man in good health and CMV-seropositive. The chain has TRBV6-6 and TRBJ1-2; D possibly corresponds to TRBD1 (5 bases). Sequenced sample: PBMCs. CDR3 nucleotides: TGTGCCAGCAGCCTAGGGGTGGGCTATGGCTACACCTTC. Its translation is CASSLGVGYGYTF.